This TCR beta chain was sequenced during a study of human T cells and chemical hapten exposure. Overall study results and limits: Among expanded TCRs, significantly more large CDR3 similarity clusters formed than among controls.

Germline assignment: CDR1 SGDLS and CDR2 YYNGEE. The CDR3 loop spans 15 amino acids. J was trimmed by 8 bases and V by 3 bases; bases with no gene match: 8. This clonotype was counted between two and nine times. Its target is unknown. Time point: pre-sensitization, week 0. Treatment of the sample: therapeutic diphenylcyclopropenone sensitization with weekly scalp DPC. The study extracted total RNA from unfractionated whole blood. Each cDNA molecule in the library carried unique molecular identifiers. Via MiXCR, TCRdb re-called the RACE reads, giving one row per CDR3 protein. The sample has around 380,000 distinct CDR3 sequences; around 5% are singletons.

The material was whole blood, obtained in connection with sensitization to the hapten diphenylcyclopropenone (DPC). This sequence was found in a woman between 18 and 29 years old with alopecia areata. Some clones in this sample may be carry-over from other donors' samples. This chain connects TRBV9 to TRBJ2-1; 10 nucleotides match TRBD2. CDR3 loop: CASSATGTSDDEQFF. The CDR3 DNA reads as TGTGCCAGCAGCGCAACCGGGACTAGCGATGATGAGCAGTTCTTC.